The source of this T cell receptor beta chain is a study of T cell responses to AZD1222 COVID-19 vaccine. Study-wide results and caveats: Of spike-specific TCRs, nearly half reportedly target regions left unmutated in variants.

Data came from immunoSEQ multiplex PCR; TCRdb stores just in-frame clones and leaves some out. The sample has 150,000 to 200,000 clones; about 92% are singletons. On this clone itself: The target antigen is unknown.

The clonotype was recovered from an adult in good health. This specimen was peripheral blood, taken on day 0 of AZD1222 vaccination.

Written as DNA, the CDR3 is TGTGCCAGTAGTATAACGAGGACGCATTATGGCTACACCTTC. This translates into CASSITRTHYGYTF. The chain recombines TRBV19 with TRBJ1-2; D uncertain. CDR1 and CDR2 (germline): LNHDA, SQIVND (reference sequence). The V end was cut by 2 bases, the J end by 5 bases, with 12 bases between. CDR3 length: 14 amino acids.